What follows are 10 T cell receptor beta chains derived from one specimen sequenced in a study of blood T cell repertoires in COVID-19. This table comes from immunoSEQ multiplex PCR, and its TCRdb copy is limited to in-frame clones, with some not included. The sample gives roughly 80,000 clones, around 80% of which show up once; just over 20% is in the top ten. The sample was peripheral blood. The origin of the receptors is a human donor in a cohort sampled during active COVID-19.

CDR3 in amino acids: CASSPSSGQGFGVATDTQYF. The CDR3 coding sequence is TGCGCCAGCAGTCCAAGTTCGGGACAGGGGTTTGGAGTCGCGACAGATACGCAGTATTTT. This chain uses TRBV4-1 with TRBJ2-3; TRBD1 agrees at 10 bases. Trimming took 6 bases from V and 3 from J; bases not matched to a gene: 21. Looked up from germline, CDR1 is MGHRA and CDR2 is YSYEKL. This CDR3 region has 20 residues.

The chain recombines TRBV7-8 with TRBJ2-1; tentatively, D is TRBD2 (5 bases). The germline V gene encodes CDR1 SGHVS and CDR2 FQNEAQ. The CDR3 consists of 16 residues. Trimming pared 3 bases from V and 0 bases from J, leaving 12 bases between. The CDR3 protein is CASSLILGSSYNEQFF. The DNA of the CDR3 is TGTGCCAGCAGCTTGATACTAGGGAGCTCCTACAATGAGCAGTTCTTC.

CDR3 sequence: CASRKRRTSGTDTQYF. CDR3 nucleotide sequence: TGTGCCAGCAGAAAGAGGAGGACTAGCGGGACAGATACGCAGTATTTT. This chain links TRBV27 with TRBJ2-3; 11 positions agree with TRBD2. The CDR3 has 16 residues. CDR1 is MNHEY and CDR2 is SMNVEV in the germline V gene (reference sequence). V lost 6 bases and J lost 3; bases outside the gene matches: 8.

CDR3 in DNA: TGTGCCAGTAGTATGAGCACCGGACCGCCGGGGACAGATACGCAGTATTTT. Translation: CASSMSTGPPGTDTQYF. The chain carries TRBV19 and TRBJ2-3, with D possibly TRBD2 on 5 matching bases. V lost 3 bases to trimming and J lost 3 bases, with 19 bases between them. This CDR3 is 17 amino acids long. CDR1 LNHDA and CDR2 SQIVND come from the germline V gene (reference sequence).

This chain uses TRBV5-1 with TRBJ2-3, with D possibly TRBD1 on 7 matching bases. The V gene lost 7 bases and the J gene lost 5 bases, with 23 bases spanning the gap. The CDR3 is 16 residues long. The V gene's germline CDR1 is SGHRS and CDR2 YFSETQ. CDR3 nucleotide sequence: TGCGCCAGCGCAGGGAGTTACAGGGGAGGTCAAGATACGCAGTATTTT. Encoded protein: CASAGSYRGGQDTQYF.

The V and J genes are TRBV5-1 and TRBJ1-1, with D possibly matching TRBD1 (5 bases). Trimming shortened V by 3 bases and J by 1 base, and 19 bases separated the two germline ends. This CDR3 region has 17 residues. Germline V gives CDR1 SGHRS, CDR2 YFSETQ. The CDR3 loop reads CASSYYSGGRGNTEAFF. The CDR3 coding sequence is TGCGCCAGCAGCTACTACTCCGGGGGTCGTGGGAACACTGAAGCTTTCTTT.

CDR3 nucleotide sequence: TGCAGCGTTACCCCAGGCAACTATGGCTACACCTTC. Translating gives CSVTPGNYGYTF. The rearrangement joins TRBV29-1 to TRBJ1-2; D gene unclear. Germline CDR1 SQVTM, CDR2 ANQGSEA. The V and J ends lost 5 bases and 2 bases respectively, with 9 bases between them. The CDR3 totals 12 residues.

V and J are TRBV5-1 and TRBJ2-5, with 10 positions matching TRBD2. In germline, CDR1 is SGHRS, CDR2 YFSETQ. V lost 4 bases to trimming and J lost 0 bases; unmatched junction nucleotides: 21. The CDR3 is made up of 21 amino acids. The CDR3 region is CASSPKWTGITSGVNQETQYF. The CDR3 coding sequence is TGCGCCAGCAGCCCTAAGTGGACAGGGATTACTAGCGGGGTTAACCAAGAGACCCAGTACTTC.

This sequence joins TRBV29-1 and TRBJ2-2; TRBD2 aligns across 13 bases. There are 16 residues in the CDR3. Germline values: CDR1 SQVTM, CDR2 ANQGSEA. The V gene end was trimmed by 0 bases and the J gene end by 6 bases; junction bases not matched to a gene: 4. The CDR3 loop reads CSVEDQGLAGSGELFF. In DNA, the CDR3 is TGCAGCGTTGAAGATCAGGGACTAGCGGGGTCCGGGGAGCTGTTTTTT.

The rearrangement links TRBV30 to TRBJ2-3; 8 nucleotides align to TRBD1. This CDR3 comprises 14 residues. J lost 0 bases, V lost 7 bases, and 6 bases had no gene match. In germline, CDR1 is GTSNPN, CDR2 SVGIG (reference sequence). CDR3 DNA: TGTGCCTCCCACAGGGGGGTTAGCACAGATACGCAGTATTTT. It encodes CASHRGVSTDTQYF.